One and the same sample provided the 19 T cell receptor beta chains below, sequenced in a study of T cells in Graves' hyperthyroidism and ophthalmopathy. Amplification targeted TCR beta CDR3 regions from RNA transcripts. HTBI primers were the set used in a first-round RT-PCR of the TCR CDR3. MiXCR, applied by TCRdb to the multiplex PCR reads, yields one record per CDR3 protein. Among over 650,000 distinct CDR3 sequences, 15% to 20% were seen once, and the ten largest hold roughly 8%. The sequencing input was blood. These receptors were obtained from a man between 18 and 35 years old with Graves' hyperthyroidism.

In this sample, this clonotype turned up a few times. The chain carries TRBV27 and TRBJ2-3; D remains unclear. Germline CDR1 and CDR2: MNHEY and SMNVEV (reference sequence). The V and J ends lost 6 bases and 0 bases respectively, with 10 bases between them. The CDR3 runs to 14 residues. This CDR3 reads CASRAYASTDTQYF. The CDR3 DNA follows: TGTGCCAGCAGGGCCTACGCTAGCACAGATACGCAGTATTTT.

This clonotype occurred many times. The V and J genes are TRBV12-5 and TRBJ1-1, with TRBD1 as a possible D gene (6 bases). CDR1 LGHNT and CDR2 FRNRAP come from the germline V gene. Between the trimmed V and J ends, which lost 7 bases and 1 base, there was a span of 10 bases. This CDR3 is 13 amino acids long. The CDR3 DNA follows: TGTGCTAGTGACCCGACAGGGAACACTGAAGCTTTCTTT. This codes for CASDPTGNTEAFF.

Concerning this clonotype itself: Just one base apart from a much larger clone, this may be a read error. The CDR3 sequence is CASSFEASGTDTQYF. For the CDR3, the DNA is TGTGCCAGCAGTTTCGAAGCTAGCGGCACAGATACGCAGTATTTT. The chain carries TRBV28 and TRBJ2-3, with D perhaps TRBD2 (6 bases). In germline, CDR1 is MDHEN, CDR2 SYDVKM. With 3 bases removed from V and 1 base from J, the gap between germline ends came to 11 bases. The CDR3 runs to 15 residues.

In this sample, this clonotype turned up many times. The chain uses TRBV6-1 and TRBJ2-5; 7 nucleotides line up with TRBD2. J gave up 5 bases and V 5 bases, and 5 bases lay outside the gene matches. Germline CDR1 reads MNHNS; CDR2 reads SASEGT. CDR3 length: 13 residues. CDR3: CASSTRERETQYF. DNA of the CDR3: TGTGCCAGCAGTACGCGGGAGAGGGAGACCCAGTACTTC.

This clonotype was seen at least ten times. The chain joins TRBV20-1 to TRBJ2-7; 14 nucleotides line up with TRBD2. Germline CDR1 and CDR2: DFQATT and SNEGSKA (reference sequence). V lost 2 bases and J lost 7; bases outside the gene matches: 4. The CDR3 spans 14 residues. This CDR3 is CSARRLAGGREQYF. The CDR3 region has the DNA TGCAGTGCTAGAAGACTAGCGGGAGGGCGGGAGCAGTACTTC.

The chain couples TRBV5-1 to TRBJ2-3; 7 bases line up with TRBD1. CDR1 and CDR2 (germline): SGHRS, YFSETQ. The CDR3 has 15 amino acids. Germline trimming cut 4 bases from V and 1 base from J; bases unmatched to any gene: 6. CDR3 in amino acids: CASSPGTDRTDTQYF. The CDR3, as DNA: TGCGCCAGCAGCCCCGGGACAGACCGCACAGATACGCAGTATTTT.

The gene calls are TRBV24-1 and TRBJ2-7, with 8 nucleotides matching TRBD2. CDR3 size: 15 residues. Looked up from germline, CDR1 is KGHDR and CDR2 is SFDVKD. V was pared by 9 bases and J by 7 bases, with 16 bases of the junction left unmatched. CDR3 loop: CATADTGGMVSEQYF. CDR3 bases: TGTGCCACCGCGGATACGGGAGGGATGGTTAGTGAGCAGTACTTC.

This clonotype was recorded many times. CDR3 sequence (DNA): TGTGCCAGCAGTGAGGGGCAGGGGGCTTACTCTGGGGCCAACGTCCTGACTTTC. Translated: CASSEGQGAYSGANVLTF. This chain links TRBV2 with TRBJ2-6; 8 nucleotides line up with TRBD1. V gave up 3 bases and J gave up 0 bases; unmatched junction bases: 7. Germline CDR1 is SNHLY and CDR2 is FYNNEI. There are 18 residues in the CDR3. The variable domain in full, with the rest retrieved from reference TRBV2 and TRBJ2-6, is EPEVTQTPSHQVTQMGQEVILRCVPISNHLYFYWYRQILGQKVEFLVSFYNNEISEKSEIFDDQFSVERPDGSNFTLKIRSTKLEDSAMYFCASSEGQGAYSGANVLTFGAGSRLTVL.

Regarding this clonotype: At one end the junction does not follow the germline gene, possibly because of a read error. J is TRBJ2-1 and V is TRBV7-7; weak D call: TRBD2 (5 bases). This CDR3 has 15 residues. Germline CDR1 and CDR2: SSHAT and FNYEAQ (reference sequence). CDR3 region: CASSSGLSSYNVQFF. The CDR3 DNA follows: TGTGCTAGCAGCTCCGGACTGAGCTCCTACAATGTGCAGTTCTTC.

This clonotype was counted many times. The gene calls are TRBV7-2 and TRBJ2-1; 9 nucleotides align to TRBD2. Germline V gives CDR1 SGHTA, CDR2 FQGNSA. J gave up 10 bases and V 4 bases, and 5 bases lay outside the gene matches. CDR3 length equals 13 residues. CDR3 protein: CASSSTGTSEQFF. CDR3 DNA sequence: TGTGCCAGCAGCTCAACCGGGACTAGCGAGCAGTTCTTC.

The gene calls are TRBV20-1 and TRBJ2-5; maybe TRBD2 (6 bases). The CDR3 is 15 residues long. Trimming took 2 bases from V and 5 from J, leaving 18 bases between them. The germline CDR1 and CDR2 sequences are DFQATT and SNEGSKA (reference sequence). The CDR3 DNA reads TGCAGTGCTAGATCTAGCGCCGATCCTGTGGAGACCCAGTACTTC. This translates into CSARSSADPVETQYF.

This clonotype came up a few times. The chain combines TRBV3-1 with TRBJ1-6; no firm D call. Looked up from germline, CDR1 is LGHDT and CDR2 is YNNKEL (reference sequence). Deletions cut 4 bases from V and 7 bases from J, with 14 bases between. The CDR3 length is 15 residues. CDR3: CASSLRAPRNSPLHF. The CDR3 DNA is TGTGCCAGCAGCCTACGGGCTCCTCGCAATTCACCCCTCCACTTT.

The chain links TRBV15 to TRBJ2-2; 13 bases map to TRBD2. The CDR3 is made up of 18 amino acids. The germline V gene has CDR1 LNHNV and CDR2 YYDKDF (reference sequence). V lost 3 bases to trimming and J lost 0 bases; unmatched junction nucleotides: 4. The CDR3 loop is CATSRGLAGTANTGELFF. The CDR3 bases are TGTGCCACCAGCAGGGGACTAGCGGGAACAGCGAACACCGGGGAGCTGTTTTTT.

About this clonotype: A read error is possible here, since a much larger clone lies one base away. The chain couples TRBV20-1 to TRBJ2-3, with a weak D call TRBD2 (6 bases). The CDR3 is 17 amino acids. Germline values: CDR1 DFQATT, CDR2 SNEGSKA (reference sequence). The CDR3 DNA reads TGCAGTGCTAGAGATTTTCGGTGGGCCGGGAGTCTAGATACGCAGTGTTTT. Its translation: CSARDFRWAGSLDTQCF.

This clonotype has at least ten counts. The chain couples TRBV18 to TRBJ2-7; no clear D. The germline gives CDR1 KGHSH, CDR2 LQKENI. The CDR3 consists of 12 residues. V lost 6 bases, J lost 4 bases, and 10 bases lay in between. As DNA, the CDR3 is TGTGCCAGCTCTCCTGACCGTTACGAGCAGTACTTC. Its protein product is CASSPDRYEQYF.

This clonotype turned up a few times. The chain is built from TRBV20-1 and TRBJ2-5, with 8 bases that match TRBD2. Germline CDR1 and CDR2: DFQATT and SNEGSKA (reference sequence). With V trimmed by 0 bases and J by 6 bases, 9 bases remained unmatched. This CDR3 region has 15 residues. The CDR3, as DNA: TGCAGTGCTAGAGATGGACGGGAGGGCCCCAAGACCCAGTACTTC. This translates into CSARDGREGPKTQYF.

This clonotype appeared a few times. V usage is TRBV20-1 and J usage is TRBJ2-1, with D uncertain. Germline V gene lookup returns CDR1 DFQATT and CDR2 SNEGSKA (reference sequence). The CDR3 consists of 11 residues. Trimming took off 4 bases at V and 5 bases at J, with 6 bases between the two ends. The CDR3 loop reads CSAKQDNEQFF. The CDR3, as DNA: TGCAGTGCTAAGCAGGACAATGAGCAGTTCTTC.

The chain combines TRBV5-1 with TRBJ2-7; the match to TRBD2 covers 9 bases. Trimming at V came to 4 bases and at J to 3 bases, leaving 8 bases not matched to a gene. The V gene's germline CDR1 is SGHRS and CDR2 YFSETQ. The CDR3 sequence is 15 residues long. The CDR3 bases are TGCGCCAGCAGCCCGTTACTAGCGGGTCGCTACGAGCAGTACTTC. It translates to CASSPLLAGRYEQYF.

This clonotype was found many times. The chain employs TRBV27 and TRBJ2-5; 9 nucleotides align to TRBD1. CDR1 MNHEY and CDR2 SMNVEV come from the germline V gene (reference sequence). There are 14 residues in the CDR3. The junction had 7 bases not matched to a gene; V was cut back by 6 bases and J by 5 bases. The CDR3 DNA sequence: TGTGCCAGCAGCAGGGACAGGGCCCGGGAGACCCAGTACTTC. Protein: CASSRDRARETQYF.